The clone carrying this T cell receptor (beta chain) was observed a few times. Its antigen is not identified. Per germline, CDR1 SGDLS and CDR2 YYNGEE. With 1 base clipped from V and 4 bases from J, the junction kept 10 bases outside the gene matches. The CDR3 sequence is 16 residues long. These data belong to a study of regulatory T cells in long-lasting Graves disease. General study results and limits: Persistent disease was associated with favored TRBV28 usage and with favored use of TRBJ1-2 and TRBJ2-5. New patients shared roughly 980 public clonotypes, fewer than the roughly 2,500 shared by persistent patients.

Time point meaning: newly diagnosed GD, antithyroid drugs for less than 3 months. The TCR library was made from RNA extracted from PBMCs. American Thyroid Association guidelines served as the basis for diagnosing Graves' disease. Library construction for TCR beta used iRepertoire HTBI primers and Arm-PCR of CDR3 regions. Study processing details: The samples yielded approximately 62 TRBV and roughly 15 TRBJ segments. TCRdb recomputed calls from the multiplex PCR reads with MiXCR, one row per CDR3 protein. The V and J calls shown here were made by TCRdb, not taken from the authors' results. The sample shows 200,000 to 250,000 distinct CDR3 sequences, approximately 20% of them seen only once.

This clonotype originated in a female donor with Graves disease. The genes are TRBV9 and TRBJ2-5; TRBD2 matches 7 bases. The material sequenced was peripheral blood mononuclear cells (PBMCs), taken at new diagnosis, from a patient treated with antithyroid drugs. The CDR3 loop reads CASSVTPSGVGETQYF. For the CDR3, the DNA is TGTGCCAGCAGCGTAACTCCTAGCGGAGTTGGAGAGACCCAGTACTTC. Looking up the rest from reference TRBV9 and TRBJ2-5 gives the full variable domain: DSGVTQTPKHLITATGQRVTLRCSPRSGDLSVYWYQQSLDQGLQFLIQYYNGEERAKGNILERFSAQQFPDLHSELNLSSLELGDSALYFCASSVTPSGVGETQYFGPGTRLLVL.